The 14 T cell receptor beta chains listed next were all sequenced from one sample in a study of shared clonotypes between healthy human individuals. TCRdb keeps only in-frame clones here, not all; method: immunoSEQ multiplex PCR. This table has roughly 1,600,000 clones, approximately 98.5% appearing once. Sequencing was done on a sample of naive CD4+ T cells sorted from blood. Subset specified: CD45RA+ positively selected. These TCRs come from a man aged 25-45 years in good health.

A word on this clone: Other nucleotide sequences in the sample specify the same CDR3. The chain uses TRBV6-5 and TRBJ1-1, with 9 bases lining up with TRBD1. This CDR3 spans 14 amino acids. CDR1 MNHEY and CDR2 SVGAGI come from the germline V gene. The trim removed 6 bases at V and 1 base at J, leaving 3 bases unmatched. CDR3 sequence (DNA): TGTGCCAGCAGCAAGACAGGGGGGAACACTGAAGCTTTCTTT. It yields the protein CASSKTGGNTEAFF.

The genes are TRBV11-3 and TRBJ2-3; 8 bases map to TRBD2. The trim removed 5 bases at V and 2 bases at J, leaving 3 bases unmatched. Germline V gives CDR1 SGHNT, CDR2 YENEEA. This CDR3 region has 14 residues. In nucleotides, the CDR3 is TGTGCCAGCAGCAGAGCGGGAGTCACAGATACGCAGTATTTT. It specifies CASSRAGVTDTQYF.

In its sample, this clone was seen once. The CDR3 DNA is TGTGCCAGCAGCCCGGGATCGGACAAAGATACGCAGTATTTT. Translation: CASSPGSDKDTQYF. The chain couples TRBV7-2 to TRBJ2-3; D could derive from TRBD1 or TRBD2 (5 bases each). The CDR3 has 14 amino acids. V lost 5 bases and J lost 5, with 14 bases in between. The germline V gene encodes CDR1 SGHTA and CDR2 FQGNSA.

The chain is built from TRBV11-3 and TRBJ2-2; D unresolved. The V end was cut by 7 bases, the J end by 4 bases, with 13 bases between. CDR1 is SGHNT, CDR2 YENEEA, per germline. The CDR3 has 14 residues. The CDR3 protein is CASTHTVGTGELFF. In nucleotides, the CDR3 is TGTGCCAGCACCCACACTGTAGGCACCGGGGAGCTGTTTTTT.

The count of this clone is one. The genes are TRBV7-9 and TRBJ2-7; D call uncertain. Per the germline V gene, CDR1 is SEHNR and CDR2 is FQNEAQ (reference sequence). The CDR3 totals 14 residues. Trimming stripped 5 bases from V and 5 bases from J, with 16 bases between. The CDR3 sequence is CASSGFRAVHEQYF. The DNA for the CDR3 is TGTGCCAGCAGCGGCTTCCGGGCGGTCCACGAGCAGTACTTC. Using reference TRBV7-9 and TRBJ2-7 for the parts outside the CDR3, the full variable domain is DTGVSQNPRHKITKRGQNVTFRCDPISEHNRLYWYRQTLGQGPEFLTYFQNEAQLEKSRLLSDRFSAERPKGSFSTLEIQRTEQGDSAMYLCASSGFRAVHEQYFGPGTRLTVT.

The chain links TRBV7-2 to TRBJ2-7, with D possibly being TRBD1 (6 bases). CDR3 length: 15 residues. Trimming pared 3 bases from V and 3 bases from J, leaving 15 bases between. The germline CDR1 and CDR2 sequences are SGHTA and FQGNSA. The DNA for the CDR3 is TGTGCCAGCAGCTTTTCCAGGGGTTCTCGCTACGAGCAGTACTTC. This sequence encodes CASSFSRGSRYEQYF.

The CDR3 here is CASTPSPLPTEAFF. CDR3 bases: TGTGCCAGTACCCCTAGCCCTTTGCCCACTGAAGCTTTCTTT. The chain is built from TRBV19 and TRBJ1-1, with unresolved D. The germline V and J ends were trimmed by 7 bases and 4 bases, with 16 bases remaining between them. This CDR3 has 14 amino acids. Germline V gives CDR1 LNHDA, CDR2 SQIVND (reference sequence).

The V call is TRBV6-1, the J call TRBJ2-3, with 12 bases identical to TRBD2. The CDR3 contains 15 residues. Germline V gives CDR1 MNHNS, CDR2 SASEGT. With V trimmed by 8 bases and J by 4 bases, 7 bases remained unmatched. CDR3 nucleotides: TGTGCCAGCTCCCCGGGACTAGCGGGTCCAGATACGCAGTATTTT. It yields the protein CASSPGLAGPDTQYF.

The gene calls are TRBV29-1 and TRBJ1-2; no clear D gene. The V gene lost 8 bases and the J gene lost 8 bases, with 15 bases spanning the gap. The CDR3 runs 11 residues. In germline, CDR1 is SQVTM, CDR2 ANQGSEA. The CDR3 here is CSSFNIKGYTF. Written as DNA, the CDR3 is TGCAGCTCCTTTAACATAAAGGGCTACACCTTC.

In regard to this clone: This sample also contains other DNA sequences that code for the same CDR3. The chain carries TRBV30 and TRBJ1-1, with D uncertain. The CDR3 runs 11 residues. V lost 4 bases and J 2 bases, leaving 5 bases between the germline ends. The germline gives CDR1 GTSNPN, CDR2 SVGIG (reference sequence). The CDR3 DNA reads as TGTGCCTGGAATCGTAACACTGAAGCTTTCTTT. The encoded protein is CAWNRNTEAFF.

As concerns this clone: Other nucleotide sequences from this sample produce the same CDR3. V and J are TRBV19 and TRBJ2-3, with a tentative D call TRBD1 (5 bases). CDR1 is LNHDA, CDR2 SQIVND, per germline (reference sequence). The germline V and J ends were trimmed by 4 bases and 1 base, with 6 bases remaining between them. This CDR3 comprises 13 residues. The CDR3 here is CASSTRGTDTQYF. The CDR3 nucleotides read TGTGCCAGTAGTACCAGGGGCACAGATACGCAGTATTTT.

Comments on this clone: Within the sample, other DNA sequences also encode this same CDR3. The chain joins TRBV7-2 to TRBJ2-3, with D possibly being TRBD2 (6 bases). The CDR3 is 13 amino acids. V shed 4 bases and J shed 3 bases, with 8 bases lying between them. Germline V lookup: CDR1 SGHTA, CDR2 FQGNSA. CDR3 region: CASSYRGTDTQYF. In DNA, the CDR3 is TGTGCCAGCAGCTACCGGGGGACAGATACGCAGTATTTT. The full variable domain, rest sourced from reference TRBV7-2 and TRBJ2-3, is GAGVSQSPSNKVTEKGKDVELRCDPISGHTALYWYRQSLGQGLEFLIYFQGNSAPDKSGLPSDRFSAERTGGSVSTLTIQRTQQEDSAVYLCASSYRGTDTQYFGPGTRLTVL.

This rearrangement joins TRBV6-6 to TRBJ2-7; tentative D call: TRBD1 (5 bases). The CDR3 sequence is 13 residues long. Germline assignment: CDR1 MNHNY and CDR2 SVGAGI (reference sequence). V lost 5 bases and J 0 bases, leaving 8 bases between the germline ends. This CDR3 is CASSTGLSYEQYF. CDR3 in DNA: TGTGCCAGCAGTACAGGCCTCTCCTACGAGCAGTACTTC.

The chain recombines TRBV5-4 with TRBJ2-7; 12 nucleotides line up with TRBD1. In germline, CDR1 is SGHNT, CDR2 YYREEE (reference sequence). This CDR3 contains 16 residues. The V and J ends lost 0 bases and 6 bases, in that order; junction bases with no gene match: 7. CDR3 protein: CASSLGGQGAKREQYF. The CDR3 coding sequence is TGTGCCAGCAGCTTGGGGGGACAGGGGGCTAAACGCGAGCAGTACTTC.